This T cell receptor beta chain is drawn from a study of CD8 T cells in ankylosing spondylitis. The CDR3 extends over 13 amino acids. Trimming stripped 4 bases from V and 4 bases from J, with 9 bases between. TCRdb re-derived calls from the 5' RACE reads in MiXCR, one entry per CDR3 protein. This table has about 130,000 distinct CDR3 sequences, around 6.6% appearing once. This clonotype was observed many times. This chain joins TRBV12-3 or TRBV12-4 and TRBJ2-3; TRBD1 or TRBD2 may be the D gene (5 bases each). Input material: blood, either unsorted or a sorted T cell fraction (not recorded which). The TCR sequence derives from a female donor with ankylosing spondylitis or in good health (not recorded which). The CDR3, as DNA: TGTGCCAGCAGTTGGGACCATGCAGATACGCAGTATTTT. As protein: CASSWDHADTQYF.